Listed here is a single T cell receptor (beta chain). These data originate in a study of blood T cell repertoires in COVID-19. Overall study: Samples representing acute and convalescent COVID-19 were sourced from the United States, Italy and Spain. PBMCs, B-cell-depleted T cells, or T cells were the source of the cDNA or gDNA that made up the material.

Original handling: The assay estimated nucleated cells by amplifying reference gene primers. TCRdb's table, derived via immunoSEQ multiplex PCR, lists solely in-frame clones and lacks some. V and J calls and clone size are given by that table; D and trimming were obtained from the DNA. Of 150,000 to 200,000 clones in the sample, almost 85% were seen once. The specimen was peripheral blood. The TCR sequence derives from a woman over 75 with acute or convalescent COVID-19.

Here the CDR3 reads CASSLAGSGSGYNEQFF. In nucleotides, the CDR3 is TGCGCCAGCAGCTTGGCCGGCAGCGGGAGCGGGTACAATGAGCAGTTCTTC. The chain couples TRBV5-1 to TRBJ2-1; 8 bases map to TRBD2. V trimming: 0 bases; J trimming: 4 bases; junction bases outside the gene matches: 9. The germline gives CDR1 SGHRS, CDR2 YFSETQ. This CDR3 region has 17 residues.